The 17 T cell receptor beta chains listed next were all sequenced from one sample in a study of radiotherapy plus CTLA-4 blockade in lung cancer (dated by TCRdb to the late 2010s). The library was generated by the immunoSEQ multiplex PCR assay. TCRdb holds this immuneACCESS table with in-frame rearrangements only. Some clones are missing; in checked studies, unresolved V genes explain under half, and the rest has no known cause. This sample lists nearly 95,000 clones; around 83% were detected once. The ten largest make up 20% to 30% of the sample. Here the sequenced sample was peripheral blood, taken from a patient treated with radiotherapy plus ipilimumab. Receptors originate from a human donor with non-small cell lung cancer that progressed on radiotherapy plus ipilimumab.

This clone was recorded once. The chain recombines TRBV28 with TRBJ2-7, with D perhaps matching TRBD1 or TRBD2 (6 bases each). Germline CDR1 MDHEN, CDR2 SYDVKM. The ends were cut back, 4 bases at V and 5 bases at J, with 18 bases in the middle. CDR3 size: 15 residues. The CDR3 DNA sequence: TGTGCCAGCAGTTCCCCGGGGGAAGGGGGGAACGAGCAGTACGTC. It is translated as CASSSPGEGGNEQYV.

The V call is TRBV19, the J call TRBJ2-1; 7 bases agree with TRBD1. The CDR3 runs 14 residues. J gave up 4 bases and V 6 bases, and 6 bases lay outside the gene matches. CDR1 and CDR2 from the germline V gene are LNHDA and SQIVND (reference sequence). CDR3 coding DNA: TGTGCCAGTAGACCGACAGGGACATACAATGAGCAGTTCTTC. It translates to CASRPTGTYNEQFF.

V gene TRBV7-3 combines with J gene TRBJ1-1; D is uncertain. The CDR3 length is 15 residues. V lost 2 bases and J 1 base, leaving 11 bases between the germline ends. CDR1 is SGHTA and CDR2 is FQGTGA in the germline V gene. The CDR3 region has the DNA TGTGCCAGCAGCTTAGAAGGATCCGGGAACACTGAAGCTTTCTTT. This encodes CASSLEGSGNTEAFF.

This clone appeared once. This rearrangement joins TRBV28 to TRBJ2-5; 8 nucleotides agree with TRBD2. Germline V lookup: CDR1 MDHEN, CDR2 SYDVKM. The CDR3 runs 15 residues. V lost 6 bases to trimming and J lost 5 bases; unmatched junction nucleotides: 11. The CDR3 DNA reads TGTGCCAGCAGCCCGATCAAGCGGGGGTGGGAGACCCAGTACTTC. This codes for CASSPIKRGWETQYF.

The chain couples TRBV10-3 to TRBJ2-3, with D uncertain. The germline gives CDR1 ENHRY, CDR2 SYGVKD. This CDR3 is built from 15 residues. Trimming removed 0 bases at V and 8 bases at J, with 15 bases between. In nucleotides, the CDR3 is TGTGCCATCAGTGAGTCGACTGGTGAGCTAGTTACGCAGTATTTT. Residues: CAISESTGELVTQYF.

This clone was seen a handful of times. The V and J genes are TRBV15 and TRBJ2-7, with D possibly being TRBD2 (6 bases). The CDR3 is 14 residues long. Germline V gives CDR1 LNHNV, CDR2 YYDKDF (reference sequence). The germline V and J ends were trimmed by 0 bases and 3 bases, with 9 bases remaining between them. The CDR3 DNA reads TGTGCCACCAGCAGAGATGCGGGGTACTACGAGCAGTACTTC. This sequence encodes CATSRDAGYYEQYF.

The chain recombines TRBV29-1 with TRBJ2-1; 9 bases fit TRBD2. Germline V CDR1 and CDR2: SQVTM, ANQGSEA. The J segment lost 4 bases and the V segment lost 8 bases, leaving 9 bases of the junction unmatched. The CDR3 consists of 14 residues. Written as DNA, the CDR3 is TGCAGCTACAAAGCGAGCGGGAGGTACAATGAGCAGTTCTTC. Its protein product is CSYKASGRYNEQFF.

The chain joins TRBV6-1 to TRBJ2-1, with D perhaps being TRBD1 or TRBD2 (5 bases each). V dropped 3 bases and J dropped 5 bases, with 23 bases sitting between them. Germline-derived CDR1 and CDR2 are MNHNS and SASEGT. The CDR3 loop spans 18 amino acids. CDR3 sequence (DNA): TGTGCCAGCAGTGACTTTGCGAGCGGACACCCGACAAACAATGAGCAGTTCTTC. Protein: CASSDFASGHPTNNEQFF.

The CDR3 is CASSTSGRVSTGELFF. CDR3 DNA sequence: TGTGCCAGCAGTACTAGCGGGAGGGTGTCCACCGGGGAGCTGTTTTTT. V gene TRBV27 combines with J gene TRBJ2-2; 13 bases agree with TRBD2. This CDR3 contains 16 residues. Losses at the gene ends were 5 bases for V and 4 bases for J; bases not matched to a gene: 4. CDR1 and CDR2 from the germline V gene are MNHEY and SMNVEV (reference sequence).

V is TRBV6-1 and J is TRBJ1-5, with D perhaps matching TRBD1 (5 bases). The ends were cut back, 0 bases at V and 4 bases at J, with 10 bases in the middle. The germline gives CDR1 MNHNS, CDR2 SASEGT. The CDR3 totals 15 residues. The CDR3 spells CASSEAVRGNQPQHF. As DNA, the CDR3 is TGTGCCAGCAGTGAAGCGGTGAGGGGTAATCAGCCCCAGCATTTT.

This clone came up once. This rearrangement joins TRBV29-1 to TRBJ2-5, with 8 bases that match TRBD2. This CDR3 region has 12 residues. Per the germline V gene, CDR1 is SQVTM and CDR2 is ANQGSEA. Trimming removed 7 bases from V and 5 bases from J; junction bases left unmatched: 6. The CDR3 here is CSAGGEWETQYF. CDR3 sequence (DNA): TGCAGCGCCGGGGGGGAATGGGAGACCCAGTACTTC.

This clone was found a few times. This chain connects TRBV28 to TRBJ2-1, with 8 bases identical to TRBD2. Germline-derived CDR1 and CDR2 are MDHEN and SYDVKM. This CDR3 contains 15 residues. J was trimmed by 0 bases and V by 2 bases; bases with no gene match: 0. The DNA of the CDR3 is TGTGCCAGCAGTTTAGCGGGAGGCTCCTACAATGAGCAGTTCTTC. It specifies CASSLAGGSYNEQFF. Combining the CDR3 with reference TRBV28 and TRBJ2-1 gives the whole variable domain DVKVTQSSRYLVKRTGEKVFLECVQDMDHENMFWYRQDPGLGLRLIYFSYDVKMKEKGDIPEGYSVSREKKERFSLILESASTNQTSMYLCASSLAGGSYNEQFFGPGTRLTVL.

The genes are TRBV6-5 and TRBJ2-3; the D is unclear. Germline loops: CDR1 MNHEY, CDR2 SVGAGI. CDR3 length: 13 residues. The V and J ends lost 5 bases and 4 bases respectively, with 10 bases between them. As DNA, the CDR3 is TGTGCCAGCAGTAAAGGGCGGTCAGATACGCAGTATTTT. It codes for CASSKGRSDTQYF.

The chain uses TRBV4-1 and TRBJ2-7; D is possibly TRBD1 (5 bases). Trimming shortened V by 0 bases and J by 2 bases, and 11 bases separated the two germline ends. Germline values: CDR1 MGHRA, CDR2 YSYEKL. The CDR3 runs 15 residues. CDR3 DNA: TGCGCCAGCAGCCAAGATCACGCAGGGCCCTACGAGCAGTACTTC. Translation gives CASSQDHAGPYEQYF.

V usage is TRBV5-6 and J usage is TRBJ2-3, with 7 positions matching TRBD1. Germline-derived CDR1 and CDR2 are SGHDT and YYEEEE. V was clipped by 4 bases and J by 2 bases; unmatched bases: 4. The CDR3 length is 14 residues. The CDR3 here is CASSIGGYTDTQYF. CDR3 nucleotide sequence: TGTGCCAGCAGCATAGGGGGCTACACAGATACGCAGTATTTT.

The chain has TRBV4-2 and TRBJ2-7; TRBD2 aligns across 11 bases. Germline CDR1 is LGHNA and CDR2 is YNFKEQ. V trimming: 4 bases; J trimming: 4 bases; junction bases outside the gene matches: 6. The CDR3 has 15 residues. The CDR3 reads CASSPTSGNMYEQYF. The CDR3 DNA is TGTGCCAGCAGCCCGACTAGCGGGAACATGTACGAGCAGTACTTC.

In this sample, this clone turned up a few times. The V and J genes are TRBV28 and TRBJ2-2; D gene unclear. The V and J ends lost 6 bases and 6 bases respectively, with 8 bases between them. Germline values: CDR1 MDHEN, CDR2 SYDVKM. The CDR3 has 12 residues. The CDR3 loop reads CASRSPAGELFF. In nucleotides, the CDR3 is TGTGCCAGCAGATCCCCAGCCGGGGAGCTGTTTTTT.